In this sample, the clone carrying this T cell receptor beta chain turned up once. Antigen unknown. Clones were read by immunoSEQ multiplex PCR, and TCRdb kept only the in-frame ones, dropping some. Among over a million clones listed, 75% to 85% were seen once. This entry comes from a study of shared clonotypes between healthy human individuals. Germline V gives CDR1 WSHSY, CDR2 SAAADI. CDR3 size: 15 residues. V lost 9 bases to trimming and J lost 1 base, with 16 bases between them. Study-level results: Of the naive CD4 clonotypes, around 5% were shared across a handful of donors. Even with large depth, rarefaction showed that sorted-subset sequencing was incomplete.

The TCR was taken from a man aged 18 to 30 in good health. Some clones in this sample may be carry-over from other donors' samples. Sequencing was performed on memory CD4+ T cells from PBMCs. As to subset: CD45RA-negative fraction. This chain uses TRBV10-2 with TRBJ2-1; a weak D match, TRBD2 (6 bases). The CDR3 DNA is TGCGCCAGTCCGGGGGTTACCCCTTCCTACAATGAGCAGTTCTTC. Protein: CASPGVTPSYNEQFF.